A selection of T cell receptor beta chains follows, all from one sample in a study of molecular identifiers for immune sequencing clone quantification. Via MiXCR, TCRdb re-called the PCR reads, giving one row per CDR3 protein. Found here are 35,000 to 45,000 distinct CDR3 sequences, around 20% of them singletons; the top ten hold about 6.2%. The specimen sequenced was naive CD8+ T cells from blood, with Jurkat cell RNA spiked in. The receptors shown here come from a human donor in good health. Some libraries in this study had Jurkat cell RNA spiked in. Each CDR3 is given with its conserved first and last residue. D genes are given only for firm matches. Clone sizes are given selectively: once, few, many, or a class where the clone is expanded.

>TRBJ2-1|few|TRBD2|TRBV20-1
CSAPGTSGSREQFF
TGCAGTGCTCCCGGGACTAGCGGGAGTCGTGAGCAGTTCTTC
>TRBJ2-5|many|TRBD1|TRBV15
CATSTDRAQETQYF
TGTGCCACCAGCACGGACAGGGCTCAAGAGACCCAGTACTTC
>TRBJ2-3|many|TRBD1|TRBV9
CASSGVQTGVYTDTQYF
TGTGCCAGCAGCGGGGTACAAACAGGGGTCTACACAGATACGCAGTATTTT
>TRBJ2-5|.|TRBD2|TRBV5-4
CASGRAGVETQYF
TGTGCCAGCGGCAGAGCGGGAGTAGAGACCCAGTACTTC
>TRBJ1-1|many|.|TRBV6-5
CASSLAPGQGTEAFF
TGTGCCAGTTCCCTCGCGCCAGGCCAGGGGACTGAAGCTTTCTTT
>TRBJ2-7|many|.|TRBV15
CATSTHAEQYF
TGTGCCACCAGCACCCACGCCGAGCAGTACTTC
>TRBJ2-4|many|.|TRBV9
CASSAPGGDTLNPYF
TGTGCCAGCAGCGCCCCCGGGGGAGACACCCTTAATCCGTACTTC
>TRBJ2-7|many|TRBD2|TRBV20-1
CSARGNTGLAVYEQYF
TGCAGTGCTAGAGGTAATACGGGACTAGCGGTCTACGAGCAGTACTTC
>TRBJ2-7|many|TRBD2|TRBV15
CATAAQGGLAGVTTYEQYF
TGTGCCACCGCTGCCCAGGGGGGACTAGCGGGAGTAACCACCTACGAGCAGTACTTC
>TRBJ2-3|few|.|TRBV15
CATSRQLDTQYF
TGTGCCACCAGCAGGCAGCTAGATACGCAGTATTTT
>TRBJ2-1|many|.|TRBV27
CASSLAGINEQFF
TGTGCCAGCAGTTTAGCCGGCATCAATGAGCAGTTCTTC
>TRBJ2-5|many|.|TRBV15
CATSSPDPAGRETQYF
TGTGCCACCAGCAGCCCGGACCCGGCAGGTCGAGAGACCCAGTACTTC
>TRBJ2-7|many|TRBD1|TRBV5-1
CASSLAGTGAYEQYF
TGCGCCAGCAGCTTGGCCGGGACAGGGGCCTACGAGCAGTACTTC
>TRBJ2-6|.|.|TRBV29-1
CSVVLAGANVLTF
TGCAGCGTTGTCCTCGCCGGGGCCAACGTCCTGACTTTC
>TRBJ2-1|many|TRBD2|TRBV29-1
CSVPKRESSYNEQFF
TGCAGCGTTCCCAAGCGGGAGAGCTCCTACAATGAGCAGTTCTTC
>TRBJ2-7|.|.|TRBV28
CASSFLGHEQYF
TGTGCCAGCAGTTTTCTTGGCCACGAGCAGTACTTC
>TRBJ2-7|many|.|TRBV18
CASSPPGTSYEQYF
TGTGCCAGCTCACCACCGGGTACCTCCTACGAGCAGTACTTC
>TRBJ2-1|many|.|TRBV5-6
CASSPQGNEQFF
TGTGCCAGCAGCCCCCAGGGGAATGAGCAGTTCTTC
>TRBJ1-5|few|TRBD1|TRBV13
CASSLGGGNIPQHF
TGTGCCAGCAGCTTAGGAGGGGGCAACATACCCCAGCATTTT
>TRBJ2-3|few|TRBD2|TRBV2
CASSDAGLALDTQYF
TGTGCCAGCAGTGACGCGGGACTAGCATTGGATACGCAGTATTTT
>TRBJ2-2|many|.|TRBV9
CASSVVGRTDGELFF
TGTGCCAGCAGCGTAGTTGGGAGGACGGACGGGGAGCTGTTTTTT
>TRBJ2-5|.|.|TRBV12-3/TRBV12-4
CASSLLGLKETQYF
TGTGCCAGCAGTTTACTGGGGTTAAAAGAGACCCAGTACTTC
>TRBJ2-2|many|.|TRBV28
CASSITTLSTGELFF
TGTGCCAGCAGTATCACGACACTGAGCACCGGGGAGCTGTTTTTT
>TRBJ2-7|few|TRBD2|TRBV7-8
CASSRPTSGSFYEQYF
TGTGCCAGCAGTCGACCGACTAGCGGGAGTTTCTACGAGCAGTACTTC
>TRBJ1-5|.|.|TRBV2
CASSSLGNNQPQHF
TGTGCCAGCAGCTCACTGGGCAACAATCAGCCCCAGCATTTT
>TRBJ2-7|many|TRBD1|TRBV3-1
CASSYGTGVYEQYF
TGTGCCAGCAGCTACGGGACAGGGGTCTACGAGCAGTACTTC
>TRBJ2-1|few|.|TRBV5-6
CASSLTGEQFF
TGTGCCAGCAGCTTGACAGGCGAGCAGTTCTTC
>TRBJ2-5|many|TRBD1|TRBV7-9
CASSFSGGGETQYF
TGTGCCAGCAGCTTTTCAGGGGGCGGAGAGACCCAGTACTTC
>TRBJ2-1|.|TRBD1|TRBV7-3
CASSSAGTGSFEQFF
TGTGCCAGCAGCTCCGCCGGGACAGGGTCCTTTGAGCAGTTCTTC
>TRBJ2-7|many|.|TRBV10-3
CAISPGPFYEQYF
TGTGCCATCAGCCCGGGACCTTTTTACGAGCAGTACTTC
>TRBJ2-1|many|TRBD2|TRBV29-1
CSVAPISGSNYNEQFF
TGCAGCGTTGCCCCGATTAGCGGGAGTAACTACAATGAGCAGTTCTTC
>TRBJ2-2|many|.|TRBV7-9
CASSLARYTGELFF
TGTGCCAGCAGCTTAGCCCGATACACCGGGGAGCTGTTTTTT
>TRBJ1-6|.|.|TRBV12-3/TRBV12-4
CASGAPLHF
TGTGCCAGCGGAGCACCCCTCCACTTT
>TRBJ2-7|many|.|TRBV12-3/TRBV12-4
CASSPSRGTFQAYEQYF
TGTGCCAGCAGTCCCAGCCGAGGGACGTTCCAGGCGTACGAGCAGTACTTC
>TRBJ2-7|.|TRBD1|TRBV20-1
CSARARTTTGQNILYEQYF
TGCAGTGCTAGGGCCCGGACCACGACAGGGCAAAATATCCTCTACGAGCAGTACTTC
>TRBJ1-4|many|.|TRBV7-9
CASSYPPNEKLFF
TGTGCCAGCAGCTATCCGCCTAATGAAAAACTGTTTTTT
>TRBJ1-5|many|.|TRBV6-2/TRBV6-3
CASRDSMDQPQHF
TGTGCCAGCAGGGACAGCATGGATCAGCCCCAGCATTTT
>TRBJ2-7|many|.|TRBV7-2
CASSFGGSYEQYF
TGTGCCAGCAGCTTTGGCGGGTCCTACGAGCAGTACTTC
>TRBJ2-7|many|TRBD2|TRBV4-3
CASSNSGYEQYF
TGCGCCAGCAGTAATAGCGGGTACGAGCAGTACTTC
>TRBJ2-1|few|TRBD2|TRBV19
CASSSQARVLADNEQFF
TGTGCCAGTAGTTCGCAGGCCCGGGTACTAGCGGACAATGAGCAGTTCTTC
>TRBJ2-3|many|TRBD2|TRBV7-8
CASSLGWREPADTQYF
TGTGCCAGCAGCTTGGGCTGGCGGGAGCCGGCAGATACGCAGTATTTT